Given below is one T cell receptor (beta chain) in context. This entry belongs to a study of blood T cell repertoires in COVID-19. Across the whole study: Acute and convalescent COVID-19 specimens originated in the United States, Italy and Spain. PBMCs, B-cell-depleted T cells, or T cells were the source of the cDNA or gDNA that made up the material.

The germline V gene has CDR1 MNHNS and CDR2 SASEGT. The ends were cut back, 3 bases at V and 3 bases at J, with 12 bases in the middle. This CDR3 contains 15 residues. Seattle enrolled patients during active infection and tracked them longitudinally. Original analysis: Estimates of nucleated cell counts were drawn from the amplification of reference gene primers. The assay was immunoSEQ multiplex PCR, and TCRdb's table has in-frame clones only and misses some. V, J and clone size derive from that table, while D and trimming were established from the DNA sequence. Among roughly 220,000 clones, 85% to 90% were seen once, and the ten largest hold approximately 10%.

The rearrangement links TRBV6-1 to TRBJ1-3; a possible D gene is TRBD1 (5 bases). This receptor was identified in a woman in her forties or fifties with COVID-19, enrolled during active disease. The sequencing sample was made of peripheral blood. The CDR3 spells CASSEGGSGGNTIYF. The CDR3 DNA reads as TGTGCCAGCAGTGAGGGGGGATCGGGTGGAAACACCATATATTTT.